Each of the 23 T cell receptor beta chains below was sequenced from the same sample in a study of PD-1 blockade in classical Hodgkin lymphoma. Measured with immunoSEQ multiplex PCR; TCRdb has only the in-frame clones, and not every one. The repertoire holds approximately 65,000 clones, 88% seen once, with under 15% in the top ten. Each and every patient relapsed after autologous stem cell transplantation, and patients got differing brentuximab vedotin exposure. The sequencing used peripheral blood mononuclear cells (PBMCs), collected at baseline. The receptors were gathered from a human donor with classical Hodgkin lymphoma.

V usage is TRBV18 and J usage is TRBJ1-1, with TRBD1 identical over 7 bases. The V segment lost 3 bases and the J segment 6 bases; nucleotides outside the gene matches: 10. The CDR3 loop spans 15 amino acids. CDR1 KGHSH and CDR2 LQKENI come from the germline V gene. The CDR3 reads CASSPELQGFAEAFF. CDR3 coding DNA: TGTGCCAGCTCACCCGAGTTACAGGGGTTCGCTGAAGCTTTCTTT.

This chain links TRBV28 with TRBJ1-1, with D perhaps matching TRBD1 (6 bases). This CDR3 region has 15 residues. Germline lookup yields CDR1 MDHEN and CDR2 SYDVKM. Trimming pared 6 bases from V and 1 base from J, leaving 15 bases between. The CDR3 spells CASRYTGTPNTEAFF. The CDR3 coding sequence is TGTGCCAGCAGGTATACCGGGACACCGAACACTGAAGCTTTCTTT.

As concerns this clone: Other DNA sequences within the sample encode an identical CDR3. The chain is built from TRBV4-2 and TRBJ2-5; 10 nucleotides match TRBD2. V trimming: 0 bases; J trimming: 7 bases; junction bases outside the gene matches: 8. Germline CDR1 and CDR2: LGHNA and YNFKEQ. The CDR3 runs to 16 residues. CDR3 amino acids: CASSQDGAGGLGTQYF. The CDR3 region has the DNA TGTGCCAGCAGCCAAGATGGAGCGGGGGGGCTGGGGACCCAGTACTTC.

This chain uses TRBV5-6 with TRBJ2-3; 13 nucleotides agree with TRBD2. Trimming took 1 base from V and 4 from J; bases not matched to a gene: 6. This CDR3 comprises 17 residues. Germline V gene data show CDR1 as SGHDT and CDR2 as YYEEEE. CDR3 sequence reads: CASSLTSGGAWPDTQYF. The CDR3 bases are TGTGCCAGCAGCTTGACTAGCGGGGGGGCGTGGCCAGATACGCAGTATTTT.

CDR3 nucleotide sequence: TGTGCCAGCAGCTTATGGACCGGCGACTATGGCTACACCTTC. Protein product: CASSLWTGDYGYTF. The chain is built from TRBV7-2 and TRBJ1-2; D call uncertain. The ends were cut back, 2 bases at V and 3 bases at J, with 10 bases in the middle. CDR1 and CDR2 (germline): SGHTA, FQGNSA. This CDR3 is 14 amino acids long.

DNA of the CDR3: TGTGCCAGCAGCCCCGGGAGCTCCTACGAGCAGTACTTC. It specifies CASSPGSSYEQYF. The chain uses TRBV27 and TRBJ2-7; the D gene is possibly TRBD2 (6 bases). Germline CDR1 is MNHEY and CDR2 is SMNVEV (reference sequence). V shed 6 bases and J shed 0 bases, with 9 bases lying between them. CDR3 length equals 13 residues.

The chain carries TRBV6-1 and TRBJ1-3, with D unclear. The CDR3 contains 15 residues. Trimming left V 1 base short and J 0 bases short, with 7 bases between. Germline values: CDR1 MNHNS, CDR2 SASEGT. CDR3 coding DNA: TGTGCCAGCAGTGAAGTCCCATACTCTGGAAACACCATATATTTT. Translation gives CASSEVPYSGNTIYF.

V is TRBV5-6 and J is TRBJ2-7; 9 nucleotides align to TRBD2. V was pared by 7 bases and J by 11 bases, with 16 bases of the junction left unmatched. Germline CDR1 SGHDT, CDR2 YYEEEE. The CDR3 covers 14 residues. This chain's CDR3 is CASFRRASGAREYF. Written as DNA, the CDR3 is TGTGCCAGCTTCCGCCGCGCTAGCGGGGCACGAGAGTACTTC.

The V gene is TRBV7-8, the J gene TRBJ2-1; the match to TRBD2 covers 11 bases. V shed 3 bases and J 6 bases; nucleotides not matched to a gene: 1. CDR1 is SGHVS, CDR2 FQNEAQ, per germline. The CDR3 extends over 14 amino acids. CDR3: CASSLTSGVNEQFF. The CDR3, as DNA: TGTGCCAGCAGCTTGACTAGCGGGGTCAATGAGCAGTTCTTC.

The V call is TRBV28, the J call TRBJ1-1; D gene ambiguous. Trimming stripped 5 bases from V and 1 base from J, with 17 bases between. CDR1 and CDR2 from the germline V gene are MDHEN and SYDVKM. The CDR3 runs 16 residues. CDR3 residues: CASSPLLIGENTEAFF. The CDR3 DNA is TGTGCCAGCAGTCCTCTCTTAATTGGGGAGAACACTGAAGCTTTCTTT.

The chain links TRBV30 to TRBJ1-1; D ambiguous. The CDR3 is made up of 13 amino acids. Trimming took off 4 bases at V and 5 bases at J, with 14 bases between the two ends. Per the germline V gene, CDR1 is GTSNPN and CDR2 is SVGIG (reference sequence). In nucleotides, the CDR3 is TGTGCCTGGATCGGAGGGTTGGTAACTGAAGCTTTCTTT. It encodes CAWIGGLVTEAFF.

The table lists this clone with a few counts. This chain joins TRBV6-4 and TRBJ2-2; D unresolved. This CDR3 is 11 amino acids long. Trimming stripped 4 bases from V and 7 bases from J, with 4 bases between. The germline CDR1 and CDR2 sequences are MRHNA and SNTAGT. Written as DNA, the CDR3 is TGTGCCAGCAGTGGTGGCGGGGAGCTGTTTTTT. It yields the protein CASSGGGELFF.

In DNA form, the CDR3 reads TGTGCCAGCAGCTCCAGCGCCGGGGGAGGTGAAGCTTTCTTT. Translating it yields CASSSSAGGGEAFF. V usage is TRBV7-2 and J usage is TRBJ1-1; possibly TRBD1 for D (5 bases). Per the germline V gene, CDR1 is SGHTA and CDR2 is FQGNSA. V was shortened by 4 bases and J by 7 bases, with 16 bases between the two germline ends. This CDR3 spans 14 amino acids.

The chain uses TRBV7-2 and TRBJ2-7; D might be TRBD1 (5 bases). The germline gives CDR1 SGHTA, CDR2 FQGNSA. With 4 bases removed from V and 3 bases from J, the gap between germline ends came to 13 bases. The CDR3 totals 14 residues. In nucleotides, the CDR3 is TGTGCCAGCAGCTCTGGTACAGGCTACTACGAGCAGTACTTC. Encoded protein: CASSSGTGYYEQYF.

The CDR3: CAVGQFSGANVLTF. CDR3 sequence (DNA): TGTGCCGTGGGGCAGTTCTCTGGGGCCAACGTCCTGACTTTC. The chain has TRBV19 and TRBJ2-6, with D perhaps TRBD1 (5 bases). V lost 11 bases, J lost 0 bases, and 11 bases lay in between. CDR3 length: 14 amino acids. Germline loops: CDR1 LNHDA, CDR2 SQIVND (reference sequence).

The chain joins TRBV4-2 to TRBJ1-4; 10 nucleotides align to TRBD1. Germline-derived CDR1 and CDR2 are LGHNA and YNFKEQ. The length of the CDR3 is 16 residues. V gave up 3 bases and J gave up 7 bases; unmatched junction bases: 8. The DNA of the CDR3 is TGTGCCAGCAGCCATTTAGGGGACAGGGGAGGTGAAAAACTGTTTTTT. Amino acid sequence: CASSHLGDRGGEKLFF.

The chain employs TRBV4-1 and TRBJ1-4; D is uncertain. V lost 3 bases and J 4 bases, leaving 9 bases between the germline ends. CDR3 length: 14 residues. Germline CDR1 MGHRA, CDR2 YSYEKL. The CDR3 DNA reads as TGCGCCAGCAGCCAGGGTACAGTTAATGAAAAACTGTTTTTT. It codes for CASSQGTVNEKLFF.

CDR3 DNA sequence: TGCGCCAGCAGCGTAAGCCTAGCGGGGGGACGCGGGGCGTACGAGCAGTACTTC. Its translation: CASSVSLAGGRGAYEQYF. The chain carries TRBV5-1 and TRBJ2-7; TRBD2 matches at 11 bases. Trimming cost V 4 bases and J 4 bases; bases outside gene matches: 16. Germline lookup yields CDR1 SGHRS and CDR2 YFSETQ. The CDR3 is 18 residues long.

The rearrangement uses TRBV12-5 and TRBJ2-7; 7 bases agree with TRBD1. The V gene end was trimmed by 5 bases and the J gene end by 6 bases; junction bases not matched to a gene: 7. CDR1 LGHNT and CDR2 FRNRAP come from the germline V gene. CDR3 length: 13 amino acids. CDR3 in DNA: TGTGCTAGTGGTCTCACAGGGGTTAGCGAGCAGTACTTC. This sequence encodes CASGLTGVSEQYF. Variable domain in full (rest from reference TRBV12-5 and TRBJ2-7): DARVTQTPRHKVTEMGQEVTMRCQPILGHNTVFWYRQTMMQGLELLAYFRNRAPLDDSGMPKDRFSAEMPDATLATLKIQPSEPRDSAVYFCASGLTGVSEQYFGPGTRLTVT.

This rearrangement joins TRBV11-2 to TRBJ1-4; 7 nucleotides align to TRBD1. The CDR3 contains 14 residues. V gave up 5 bases and J gave up 8 bases; unmatched junction bases: 8. Germline V gives CDR1 SGHAT, CDR2 FQNNGV. The CDR3 reads CASSPLTGQEKLFF. DNA for the CDR3: TGTGCCAGCAGCCCTCTGACAGGGCAAGAAAAACTGTTTTTT. Based on the CDR3 plus reference TRBV11-2 and TRBJ1-4, the full variable domain is EAGVAQSPRYKIIEKRQSVAFWCNPISGHATLYWYQQILGQGPKLLIQFQNNGVVDDSQLPKDRFSAERLKGVDSTLKIQPAKLEDSAVYLCASSPLTGQEKLFFGSGTQLSVL.

The J gene is TRBJ2-7, the V gene TRBV15; 10 bases match TRBD1. Germline CDR1 LNHNV, CDR2 YYDKDF (reference sequence). This CDR3 comprises 14 residues. The ends lost 4 bases at V and 7 bases at J; junction bases unmatched: 7. CDR3 nucleotide sequence: TGTGCCACCAGCACAGACAGGGGGCGGTTTGAGCAGTACTTC. This codes for CATSTDRGRFEQYF. Supplemented by reference TRBV15 and TRBJ2-7, the full variable domain reads DAMVIQNPRYQVTQFGKPVTLSCSQTLNHNVMYWYQQKSSQAPKLLFHYYDKDFNNEADTPDNFQSRRPNTSFCFLDIRSPGLGDTAMYLCATSTDRGRFEQYFGPGTRLTVT.

V gene TRBV4-2 combines with J gene TRBJ1-1, with 8 bases matching TRBD1. J lost 9 bases, V lost 4 bases, and 4 bases had no gene match. Germline V gene data show CDR1 as LGHNA and CDR2 as YNFKEQ. The CDR3 loop spans 12 amino acids. The CDR3 loop is CASSLGQEKAFF. CDR3 bases: TGTGCCAGCAGCCTGGGACAGGAAAAAGCTTTCTTT.

This sequence joins TRBV28 and TRBJ1-3; D not resolved. The CDR3 has 14 residues. Germline values: CDR1 MDHEN, CDR2 SYDVKM. Trimming took off 1 base at V and 4 bases at J, with 8 bases between the two ends. The CDR3, as DNA: TGTGCCAGCAGTTTATTTGCAGGCGGAAACACCATATATTTT. This sequence encodes CASSLFAGGNTIYF.